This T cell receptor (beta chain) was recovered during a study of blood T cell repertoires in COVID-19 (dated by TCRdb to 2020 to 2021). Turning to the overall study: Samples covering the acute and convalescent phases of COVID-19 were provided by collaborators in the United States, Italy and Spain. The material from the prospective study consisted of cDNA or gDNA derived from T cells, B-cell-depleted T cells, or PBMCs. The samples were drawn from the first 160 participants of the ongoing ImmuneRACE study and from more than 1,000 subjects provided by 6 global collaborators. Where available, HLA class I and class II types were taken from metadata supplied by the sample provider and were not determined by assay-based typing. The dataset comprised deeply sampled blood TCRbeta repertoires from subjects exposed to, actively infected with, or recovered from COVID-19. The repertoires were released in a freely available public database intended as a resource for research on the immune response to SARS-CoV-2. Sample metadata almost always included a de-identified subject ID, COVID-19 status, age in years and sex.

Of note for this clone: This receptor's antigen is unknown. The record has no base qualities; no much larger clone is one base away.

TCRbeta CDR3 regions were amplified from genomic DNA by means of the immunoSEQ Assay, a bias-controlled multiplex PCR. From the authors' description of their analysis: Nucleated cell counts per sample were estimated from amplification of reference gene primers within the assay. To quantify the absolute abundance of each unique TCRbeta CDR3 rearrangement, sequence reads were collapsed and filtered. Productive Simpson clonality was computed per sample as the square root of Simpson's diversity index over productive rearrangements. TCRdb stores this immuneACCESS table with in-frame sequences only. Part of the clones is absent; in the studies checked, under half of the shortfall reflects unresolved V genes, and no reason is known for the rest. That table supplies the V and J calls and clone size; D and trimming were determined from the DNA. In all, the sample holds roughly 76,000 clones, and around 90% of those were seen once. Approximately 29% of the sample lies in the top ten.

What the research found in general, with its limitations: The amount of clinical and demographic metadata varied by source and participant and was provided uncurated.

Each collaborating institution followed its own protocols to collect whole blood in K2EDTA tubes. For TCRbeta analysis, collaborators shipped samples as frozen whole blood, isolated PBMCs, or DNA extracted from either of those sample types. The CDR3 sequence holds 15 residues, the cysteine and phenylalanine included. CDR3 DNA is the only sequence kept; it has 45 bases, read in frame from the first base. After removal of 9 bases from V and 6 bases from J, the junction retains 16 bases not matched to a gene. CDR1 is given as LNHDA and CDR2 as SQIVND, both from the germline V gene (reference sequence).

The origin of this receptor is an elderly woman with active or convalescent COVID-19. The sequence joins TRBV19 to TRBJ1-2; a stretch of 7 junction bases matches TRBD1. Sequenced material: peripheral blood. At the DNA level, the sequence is TGTGCCAGCCAACCGCGGGACAGTCAGGGCCATGGCTACACCTTC. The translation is CASQPRDSQGHGYTF.